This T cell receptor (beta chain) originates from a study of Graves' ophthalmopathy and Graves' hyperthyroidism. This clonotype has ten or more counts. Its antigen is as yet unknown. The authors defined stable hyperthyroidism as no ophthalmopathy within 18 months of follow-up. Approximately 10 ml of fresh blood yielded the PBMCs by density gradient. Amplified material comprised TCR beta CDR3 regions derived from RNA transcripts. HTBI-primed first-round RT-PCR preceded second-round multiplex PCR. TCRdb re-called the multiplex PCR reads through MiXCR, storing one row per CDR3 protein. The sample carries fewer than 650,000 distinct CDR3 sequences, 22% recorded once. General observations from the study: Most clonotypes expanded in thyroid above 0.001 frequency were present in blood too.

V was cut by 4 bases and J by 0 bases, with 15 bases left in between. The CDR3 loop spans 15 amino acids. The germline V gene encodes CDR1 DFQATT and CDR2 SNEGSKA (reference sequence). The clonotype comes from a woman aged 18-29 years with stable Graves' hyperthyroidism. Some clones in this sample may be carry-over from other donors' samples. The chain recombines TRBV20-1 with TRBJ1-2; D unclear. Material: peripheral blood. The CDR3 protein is CSAKGVGATNYGYTF. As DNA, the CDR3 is TGCAGTGCTAAGGGAGTGGGCGCAACTAACTATGGCTACACCTTC.